The 14 T cell receptor beta chains given below trace back to one sample, sequenced in a study of immune evolution from preneoplasia to lung adenocarcinoma. Measured with immunoSEQ multiplex PCR; TCRdb has only the in-frame clones, and not every one. This sample carries 5,700 or so clones, 80% to 90% of them seen once, and the ten largest clones take over 6%. The sequencing input was FFPE adjacent normal lung tissue. These receptors were taken from a donor at least 70 years old with lung adenocarcinoma.

This clone is classed as medium-sized. The same CDR3 is also encoded by other DNA sequences in this sample. J is TRBJ1-1 and V is TRBV5-1; tentatively, D is TRBD1 (5 bases). Germline V lookup: CDR1 SGHRS, CDR2 YFSETQ. Trimming removed 1 base at V and 3 bases at J, with 10 bases between. This CDR3 has 14 amino acids. In DNA, the CDR3 is TGCGCCAGCAGCTTGTATGGGGGGGACACTGAAGCTTTCTTT. This encodes CASSLYGGDTEAFF.

This sequence joins TRBV11-2 and TRBJ2-5; D call uncertain. V gave up 3 bases and J gave up 1 base, with 6 bases separating them. CDR1 is SGHAT, CDR2 FQNNGV, per germline. The CDR3 sequence is 13 residues long. CDR3 residues: CASSFNSQETQYF. The CDR3 DNA follows: TGTGCCAGCAGCTTTAACAGCCAAGAGACCCAGTACTTC.

The chain joins TRBV27 to TRBJ1-5; possible D gene TRBD1, 6 bases. Trimming pared 6 bases from V and 5 bases from J, leaving 14 bases between. Germline CDR1 reads MNHEY; CDR2 reads SMNVEV (reference sequence). The CDR3 has 14 residues. CDR3 nucleotide sequence: TGTGCCAGCAGAGCCAGGGGAAGGGATCAGCCCCAGCATTTT. Residues: CASRARGRDQPQHF.

This clone was detected only once. The CDR3 DNA follows: TGCGCCAGCAGCCAAGTGTGCAGGGACAGGGAAAAGGGCCAGCCCCAGCATTTT. Its translation is CASSQVCRDREKGQPQHF. The rearrangement links TRBV4-3 to TRBJ1-5; 9 nucleotides agree with TRBD1. The CDR3 consists of 18 residues. The germline V gene has CDR1 LGHNA and CDR2 YSLEER. V lost 1 base, J lost 7 bases, and 14 bases stayed unmatched.

J is TRBJ2-2 and V is TRBV9; no reliable D call. The CDR3 consists of 15 residues. Per the germline V gene, CDR1 is SGDLS and CDR2 is YYNGEE. The ends were cut back, 0 bases at V and 0 bases at J, with 6 bases in the middle. The CDR3 nucleotides are TGTGCCAGCAGCGTAGGTAACGCGAACACCGGGGAGCTGTTTTTT. Protein sequence: CASSVGNANTGELFF.

This chain uses TRBV2 with TRBJ2-7; D may be TRBD2 (6 bases). Germline CDR1 and CDR2: SNHLY and FYNNEI. V shed 6 bases and J shed 5 bases, with 11 bases lying between them. This CDR3 has 12 amino acids. The CDR3 nucleotides are TGTGCCAGCAGAGGCCCGGGGGACGAGCAGTACTTC. Protein: CASRGPGDEQYF.

V usage is TRBV4-3 and J usage is TRBJ2-7; tentatively, D is TRBD2 (6 bases). CDR3 size: 15 residues. Germline values: CDR1 LGHNA, CDR2 YSLEER. Trimming took off 1 base at V and 1 base at J, with 11 bases between the two ends. The CDR3 DNA is TGCGCCAGCAGCCAAGTCTTAGCGGAGTCCTACGAGCAGTACTTC. Translated: CASSQVLAESYEQYF.

The chain has TRBV4-1 and TRBJ1-1; no clear D gene. The CDR3 contains 13 residues. Germline CDR1 is MGHRA and CDR2 is YSYEKL. V was pared by 1 base and J by 5 bases, with 8 bases between. The CDR3, as DNA: TGCGCCAGCAGCCAAGGAACTTTAACTGAAGCTTTCTTT. It yields the protein CASSQGTLTEAFF.

The chain recombines TRBV5-4 with TRBJ2-5; tentative D call: TRBD2 (6 bases). Trimming cost V 10 bases and J 5 bases, with 15 bases left between them. The CDR3 is 12 amino acids. Germline CDR1 reads SGHNT; CDR2 reads YYREEE (reference sequence). The CDR3 region is CAAGVGGETQYF. Written as DNA, the CDR3 is TGTGCCGCTGGGGTTGGGGGGGAGACCCAGTACTTC.

The rearrangement joins TRBV4-3 to TRBJ2-5; D unresolved. The CDR3 is made up of 14 amino acids. Trimming removed 0 bases from V and 6 bases from J, with 11 bases in between. Per germline, CDR1 LGHNA and CDR2 YSLEER. The CDR3 bases are TGCGCCAGCAGCCAAGAAACCCACGCTAAGACCCAGTACTTC. This sequence encodes CASSQETHAKTQYF.

This chain uses TRBV11-2 with TRBJ1-1, with 8 bases matching TRBD1. Germline lookup yields CDR1 SGHAT and CDR2 FQNNGV. Losses at the gene ends were 5 bases for V and 4 bases for J; bases not matched to a gene: 3. The CDR3 spans 13 residues. The CDR3 nucleotides read TGTGCCAGCAGCGTAACAGGGGGCACTGAAGCTTTCTTT. This encodes CASSVTGGTEAFF.

The chain joins TRBV28 to TRBJ2-1, with D maybe TRBD2 (6 bases). Germline CDR1 is MDHEN and CDR2 is SYDVKM. V was cut by 3 bases and J by 0 bases, with 9 bases left in between. CDR3 length equals 15 residues. The chain's CDR3 is CASSFTGLSYNEQFF. The CDR3 nucleotides are TGTGCCAGCAGTTTTACGGGACTCTCCTACAATGAGCAGTTCTTC.

The sample holds one count of this clone. The CDR3 loop reads CASGSRDGSNYGYTF. CDR3 nucleotides: TGCGCCAGCGGGTCGCGGGACGGTTCTAACTATGGCTACACCTTC. The chain links TRBV10-2 to TRBJ1-2, with a weak D call TRBD1 (5 bases). CDR3 length equals 15 residues. Trimming stripped 8 bases from V and 0 bases from J, with 16 bases between. Germline V lookup: CDR1 WSHSY, CDR2 SAAADI.

This clone has only one observation. CDR3 coding DNA: TGTGCCTGGAGCCCGGGAGACAGGGACTTGACTGAAGCTTTCTTT. Its translation is CAWSPGDRDLTEAFF. The chain recombines TRBV30 with TRBJ1-1, with 7 bases aligning to TRBD1. Germline CDR1 is GTSNPN and CDR2 is SVGIG (reference sequence). The V and J ends lost 3 bases and 5 bases, in that order; junction bases with no gene match: 12. The CDR3 consists of 15 residues.